A single sample gave rise to the 8 T cell receptor beta chains below, sequenced in a study of T cells expressing NK-cell markers. After re-calling the 5' RACE reads, TCRdb lists one entry per CDR3 protein, DNA absent. Its table lists about 550,000 distinct CDR3 sequences. Specimen: blood T cells: a sorted CD56 or NKG2C T cell subset, CD4+ or CD8+ T cells, or bulk PBMC T cells (not recorded which). The receptors derive from a man aged 18 to 29 in good health.

The chain is built from TRBV5-1 and TRBJ1-1; TCRdb returns TRBD1, unconfirmable since there is no DNA. Germline V lookup: CDR1 SGHRS, CDR2 YFSETQ. The CDR3 consists of 19 residues. Here the CDR3 reads CASSLRDNRGLSRNTEAFF. Variable domain in full (rest from reference TRBV5-1 and TRBJ1-1): KAGVTQTPRYLIKTRGQQVTLSCSPISGHRSVSWYQQTPGQGLQFLFEYFSETQRNKGNFPGRFSGRQFSNSRSEMNVSTLELGDSALYLCASSLRDNRGLSRNTEAFFGQGTRLTVV.

This chain uses TRBV19 with TRBJ2-1; no DNA is available, so the TRBD2 call from TCRdb remains unchecked. This CDR3 spans 13 amino acids. CDR1 is LNHDA and CDR2 is SQIVND in the germline V gene (reference sequence). The CDR3 sequence: CATLGGNYNEQFF.

V is TRBV7-2 and J is TRBJ2-1; there is no DNA to check the TCRdb D call of TRBD1. Per the germline V gene, CDR1 is SGHTA and CDR2 is FQGNSA. The CDR3 is 18 residues long. The CDR3: CASSLVSGLSHNYNEQFF.

The V gene is TRBV6-5, the J gene TRBJ2-4; TCRdb picks TRBD2, but there is no DNA to check that call. Germline CDR1 MNHEY, CDR2 SVGAGI. The CDR3 contains 17 residues. CDR3 loop: CASSYEGTLGGKNIQYF.

The rearrangement uses TRBV6-2 or TRBV6-3 and TRBJ2-7. The germline V gene has CDR1 MNHEY and CDR2 SVGEGT. The CDR3 runs to 16 residues. The CDR3 loop is CASSYSRAGKLYEQYF.

The chain couples TRBV30 to TRBJ1-5; TCRdb returns TRBD1, unconfirmable since there is no DNA. The CDR3 is made up of 13 amino acids. CDR1 and CDR2 from the germline V gene are GTSNPN and SVGIG (reference sequence). The chain's CDR3 is CAWSPGGNQPQHF. Together with reference TRBV30 and TRBJ1-5, the CDR3 gives the full variable domain: SQTIHQWPATLVQPVGSPLSLECTVEGTSNPNLYWYRQAAGRGLQLLFYSVGIGQISSEVPQNLSASRPQDRQFILSSKKLLLSDSGFYLCAWSPGGNQPQHFGDGTRLSIL.

The V call is TRBV7-9, the J call TRBJ2-7; absent DNA, TCRdb's TRBD2 call cannot be checked. The germline V gene encodes CDR1 SEHNR and CDR2 FQNEAQ (reference sequence). This CDR3 is 15 amino acids long. CDR3 amino acids: CASSLLAGASYEQYF.

The V and J genes are TRBV30 and TRBJ2-2; the TCRdb D gene call, TRBD1, has no DNA to confirm it. Germline V CDR1 and CDR2: GTSNPN, SVGIG (reference sequence). The CDR3 totals 15 residues. The CDR3 is CAWRLGGTGTGELFF.